The next 9 T cell receptor beta chains were all read from a single sample in a study of blood T cell repertoires in COVID-19. The method was immunoSEQ multiplex PCR; TCRdb's version includes in-frame clones alone and lacks a portion of them. The sample yields approximately 140,000 clones, about four fifths seen once. Sequenced input: PBMCs or T cells enriched from blood (not recorded which). These receptors were taken from a woman in her forties or fifties who had been exposed to COVID-19.

The chain's CDR3 is CASSMGGPEAFF. The CDR3 DNA is TGTGCCAGTAGTATGGGGGGGCCTGAAGCTTTCTTT. The chain employs TRBV19 and TRBJ1-1; maybe TRBD1 (6 bases). The V end lost 3 bases, the J end lost 6 bases, and 8 bases lay between the germline ends. Germline-derived CDR1 and CDR2 are LNHDA and SQIVND (reference sequence). The CDR3 sequence is 12 residues long.

The chain's CDR3 is CASGSKNGYTF. CDR3 DNA: TGTGCCAGCGGTAGTAAGAATGGCTACACCTTC. The chain joins TRBV12-3 or TRBV12-4 to TRBJ1-2, with D uncertain. The V end lost 8 bases, the J end lost 6 bases, and 10 bases lay between the germline ends. The CDR3 is 11 residues long.

V and J are TRBV29-1 and TRBJ2-7; 7 bases line up with TRBD1. The germline CDR1 and CDR2 sequences are SQVTM and ANQGSEA. Losses at the gene ends were 2 bases for V and 5 bases for J; bases not matched to a gene: 3. CDR3 size: 12 residues. In nucleotides, the CDR3 is TGCAGCGTTGAAAGGGGGCCAGACGAGCAGTACTTC. Its translation is CSVERGPDEQYF.

This clone was observed a few times. The chain links TRBV7-8 to TRBJ1-6; 10 nucleotides match TRBD1. The CDR3 has 21 amino acids. From germline, CDR1 is SGHVS and CDR2 FQNEAQ. The V segment lost 1 base and the J segment 0 bases; nucleotides outside the gene matches: 12. This chain's CDR3 is CASSLVFGTGAPSSYNSPLHF. CDR3 in DNA: TGTGCCAGCAGCTTAGTTTTCGGGACAGGGGCCCCGAGCTCCTATAATTCACCCCTCCACTTT.

The CDR3 here is CSASPGVHQPQHF. CDR3 DNA: TGCAGTGCTAGTCCAGGGGTCCATCAGCCCCAGCATTTT. The rearrangement links TRBV20-1 to TRBJ1-5; D is perhaps TRBD1 (6 bases). CDR3 length equals 13 residues. The germline V gene encodes CDR1 DFQATT and CDR2 SNEGSKA (reference sequence). The V and J ends lost 3 bases and 5 bases respectively, with 11 bases between them.

V gene TRBV5-6 combines with J gene TRBJ2-3; TRBD2 agrees at 8 bases. Trimming took 1 base from V and 4 from J; bases not matched to a gene: 5. CDR1 is SGHDT and CDR2 is YYEEEE in the germline V gene. This CDR3 region has 15 residues. CDR3 DNA sequence: TGTGCCAGCAGCTTGCCCGGGACTAGGGCAGATACGCAGTATTTT. Residues: CASSLPGTRADTQYF.

The chain links TRBV14 to TRBJ2-1; 10 nucleotides match TRBD2. Unmatched junction bases numbered 10, after V lost 2 bases and J lost 12 bases. Germline V gene sequence: CDR1 SGHDN, CDR2 FVKESK. This CDR3 comprises 15 residues. The CDR3, as DNA: TGTGCCAGCAGCCAACTAGCGGGAGTTACAATGATGCAGTTCTTC. Protein sequence: CASSQLAGVTMMQFF.

The V gene is TRBV2, the J gene TRBJ1-2, with a weak D call TRBD1 (5 bases). The CDR3 totals 12 residues. Germline V lookup: CDR1 SNHLY, CDR2 FYNNEI. The ends were cut back, 6 bases at V and 3 bases at J, with 8 bases in the middle. For the CDR3, the DNA is TGTGCCAGCAGGTGGACATACTATGGCTACACCTTC. Encoded protein: CASRWTYYGYTF.

The chain recombines TRBV10-1 with TRBJ2-5; D ambiguous. Looked up from germline, CDR1 is WNHNN and CDR2 is SYGVQD (reference sequence). The CDR3 loop spans 15 amino acids. V was cut by 3 bases and J by 4 bases, with 15 bases left in between. Here the CDR3 DNA reads TGCGCCAGCAGTGAAGGCAGGATCCCCATAGAGACCCAGTACTTC. Its translation: CASSEGRIPIETQYF.